One sample yielded the 25 T cell receptor beta chains listed below, sequenced in a study of blood T cells in healthy people across ages. Sample-barcoded 5' priming and a J-beta primer mix drove a second PCR of roughly 7 to 11 cycles. MiXCR was run by TCRdb on the 5' RACE reads, yielding one entry per CDR3 protein. The sample lists 1,800,000 or so distinct CDR3 sequences, 35% to 50% seen once, with 20% to 25% in the top ten. Sequenced material: blood. The receptors originated from a human donor in good health.

This clonotype occurred a few times. The rearrangement links TRBV12-3 or TRBV12-4 to TRBJ1-2, with no clear D. This CDR3 region has 13 residues. V was trimmed by 2 bases and J by 7 bases, leaving 11 bases between them. DNA for the CDR3: TGTGCCAGCAGTTTAAGGACTCGGAGTGGCTACACCTTC. Residues: CASSLRTRSGYTF.

This chain links TRBV7-9 with TRBJ1-2; D is perhaps TRBD1 (5 bases). The V end was cut by 5 bases, the J end by 3 bases, with 13 bases between. Germline lookup yields CDR1 SEHNR and CDR2 FQNEAQ (reference sequence). The CDR3 has 14 amino acids. The CDR3 sequence is CASSLGGLHYGYTF. In nucleotides, the CDR3 is TGTGCCAGCAGCCTGGGGGGTCTGCACTATGGCTACACCTTC.

The chain uses TRBV19 and TRBJ1-2; D may be TRBD1 (5 bases). The CDR3 length is 15 residues. The V gene's germline CDR1 is LNHDA and CDR2 SQIVND (reference sequence). Trimming took off 5 bases at V and 4 bases at J, with 17 bases between the two ends. CDR3 amino acids: CASSSNLREFYGYTF. CDR3 coding DNA: TGTGCCAGTAGTTCAAACCTCAGGGAATTCTATGGCTACACCTTC.

In its sample, this clonotype was seen many times. The rearrangement links TRBV4-3 to TRBJ2-7; 7 nucleotides line up with TRBD2. Trimming cost V 0 bases and J 6 bases; bases outside gene matches: 11. The CDR3 has 16 residues. The V gene's germline CDR1 is LGHNA and CDR2 YSLEER. The CDR3, as DNA: TGCGCCAGCAGCCAAGACAACGCGGGGGTCAGGTGCGAGCAGTACTTC. Translation: CASSQDNAGVRCEQYF.

The chain recombines TRBV18 with TRBJ2-3; D is unresolved. Trimming left V 3 bases short and J 2 bases short, with 12 bases between. The CDR3 is made up of 15 amino acids. Germline V lookup: CDR1 KGHSH, CDR2 LQKENI. In nucleotides, the CDR3 is TGTGCCAGCTCACCTCTCGAAGGGAACACAGATACGCAGTATTTT. Encoded protein: CASSPLEGNTDTQYF.

This chain uses TRBV20-1 with TRBJ1-2; tentative D call: TRBD1 (5 bases). CDR3 length: 11 residues. CDR1 is DFQATT, CDR2 SNEGSKA, per germline (reference sequence). Trimming pared 6 bases from V and 7 bases from J, leaving 12 bases between. The DNA of the CDR3 is TGCAGTGCCACCGGGACGGGTGGCTACACCTTC. Its protein product is CSATGTGGYTF.

This clonotype was seen a handful of times. The J gene is TRBJ2-7, the V gene TRBV9; D is possibly TRBD2 (5 bases). Per germline, CDR1 SGDLS and CDR2 YYNGEE. V was pared by 2 bases and J by 1 base, with 7 bases between. CDR3 length: 13 amino acids. The CDR3 bases are TGTGCCAGCAGCGTTAGCGATTCCTACGAGCAGTACTTC. This codes for CASSVSDSYEQYF.

A few counts support this clonotype. The chain recombines TRBV10-3 with TRBJ1-2, with a possible D match to TRBD1 (6 bases). V shed 2 bases and J shed 8 bases, with 15 bases lying between them. Germline V gene sequence: CDR1 ENHRY, CDR2 SYGVKD. This CDR3 spans 14 amino acids. The CDR3 sequence: CAISERQVGTGYTF. DNA of the CDR3: TGTGCCATCAGTGAGAGACAGGTGGGAACCGGCTACACCTTC.

Concerning this clonotype itself: Germline and junction disagree at one end, which may indicate a read error. The rearrangement uses TRBV7-8 and TRBJ2-1; 10 bases agree with TRBD2. CDR1 is SGHVS and CDR2 is FQNEAQ in the germline V gene. The CDR3 runs to 17 residues. The CDR3 region is CASSLGLAGVTYNDQFF. In nucleotides, the CDR3 is TGTGCCAGCAGCTTAGGGCTAGCGGGGGTTACCTACAATGATCAGTTCTTC.

Points on this clonotype: The junction departs from the called germline gene at one end, perhaps through a read error. The J gene is TRBJ1-2, the V gene TRBV4-1; 9 bases align to TRBD1. CDR3 size: 15 residues. Germline CDR1 and CDR2: MGHRA and YSYEKL. CDR3: CASSQRQGDEYGHTF. The CDR3 DNA sequence: TGCGCCAGCAGCCAGAGACAGGGGGACGAATATGGCCACACCTTC.

The rearrangement links TRBV18 to TRBJ2-7, with unresolved D. Germline CDR1 and CDR2: KGHSH and LQKENI. This CDR3 contains 15 residues. Trimming removed 6 bases at V and 9 bases at J, with 24 bases between. In nucleotides, the CDR3 is TGTGCCAGCTCTCCTGAAGCATCATCCGCTAGTGGGCAGTACTTC. Translation: CASSPEASSASGQYF.

This clonotype was found a few times. The chain recombines TRBV29-1 with TRBJ1-2; D might be TRBD1 (6 bases). The V gene's germline CDR1 is SQVTM and CDR2 ANQGSEA. The V end lost 4 bases, the J end lost 4 bases, and 16 bases lay between the germline ends. CDR3 length: 14 amino acids. The DNA of the CDR3 is TGCAGCGTTGCGCAGGGGCGAAGGACCTATGGCTACACCTTC. It is translated as CSVAQGRRTYGYTF. Full variable domain (remainder filled in from reference TRBV29-1 and TRBJ1-2): SAVISQKPSRDICQRGTSLTIQCQVDSQVTMMFWYRQQPGQSLTLIATANQGSEATYESGFVIDKFPISRPNLTFSTLTVSNMSPEDSSIYLCSVAQGRRTYGYTFGSGTRLTVV.

The V gene is TRBV20-1, the J gene TRBJ2-3; no reliable D call. Trimming removed 5 bases from V and 0 bases from J, with 6 bases in between. Germline assignment: CDR1 DFQATT and CDR2 SNEGSKA (reference sequence). The CDR3 is made up of 12 amino acids. The DNA for the CDR3 is TGCAGTGCTCAGGAGAGCACAGATACGCAGTATTTT. It yields the protein CSAQESTDTQYF.

The table lists this clonotype with a few counts. The genes are TRBV20-1 and TRBJ1-2; the match to TRBD1 covers 8 bases. V lost 6 bases, J lost 0 bases, and 9 bases stayed unmatched. From germline, CDR1 is DFQATT and CDR2 SNEGSKA (reference sequence). The CDR3 extends over 15 amino acids. CDR3 nucleotide sequence: TGCAGTGCCTTTTCGGACAGGGAAGCTAACTATGGCTACACCTTC. Its protein is CSAFSDREANYGYTF.

This chain joins TRBV29-1 and TRBJ1-1; possible D gene TRBD1, 5 bases. CDR3 length equals 12 residues. CDR1 SQVTM and CDR2 ANQGSEA come from the germline V gene. The V end lost 6 bases, the J end lost 11 bases, and 19 bases lay between the germline ends. CDR3 residues: CSVAGPGSSAFF. The CDR3, as DNA: TGCAGCGTCGCGGGACCGGGGTCTTCGGCTTTCTTT.

The rearrangement joins TRBV11-2 to TRBJ1-5; TRBD1 might be the D (6 bases). The germline CDR1 and CDR2 sequences are SGHAT and FQNNGV. Trimming shortened V by 2 bases and J by 7 bases, and 21 bases separated the two germline ends. The CDR3 has 17 residues. The CDR3: CASSLYGSTGSGQPQHF. CDR3 nucleotide sequence: TGTGCCAGCAGCTTATACGGAAGTACAGGGTCCGGGCAGCCCCAGCATTTT.

This clonotype was seen a few times. The J gene is TRBJ2-3, the V gene TRBV18, with D possibly being TRBD1 or TRBD2 (6 bases each). The length of the CDR3 is 14 residues. Germline V CDR1 and CDR2: KGHSH, LQKENI. The ends were cut back, 2 bases at V and 6 bases at J, with 12 bases in the middle. The CDR3 DNA is TGTGCCAGCTCACCAAGGAGGGGGATGGATACGCAGTATTTT. Its translation: CASSPRRGMDTQYF.

The chain carries TRBV7-9 and TRBJ2-1; perhaps TRBD2 as D (6 bases). Trimming shortened V by 7 bases and J by 0 bases, and 22 bases separated the two germline ends. Per the germline V gene, CDR1 is SEHNR and CDR2 is FQNEAQ (reference sequence). There are 18 residues in the CDR3. In nucleotides, the CDR3 is TGTGCCAGCACCTACCTCCGGCCCGGGGGTAGCTCCTACAATGAGCAGTTCTTC. Translating it yields CASTYLRPGGSSYNEQFF.

This chain joins TRBV20-1 and TRBJ2-5, with TRBD2 matching over 15 bases. The CDR3 has 17 residues. CDR1 is DFQATT and CDR2 is SNEGSKA in the germline V gene (reference sequence). V shed 6 bases and J 7 bases; nucleotides not matched to a gene: 15. Here the CDR3 DNA reads TGCAGTGCCGCACCGGGACTAGCGGGGGGCTCCCCGGGGACCCAGTACTTC. This codes for CSAAPGLAGGSPGTQYF.

This chain joins TRBV7-2 and TRBJ1-2; the D is unclear. This CDR3 has 17 residues. V lost 2 bases, J lost 4 bases, and 20 bases lay in between. Germline V CDR1 and CDR2: SGHTA, FQGNSA. The CDR3 reads CASSLWAESGIGYGYTF. The DNA of the CDR3 is TGTGCCAGCAGCTTATGGGCCGAATCGGGGATCGGCTATGGCTACACCTTC.

This clonotype has a single count. The gene calls are TRBV20-1 and TRBJ1-2, with D hard to call. The CDR3 has 13 residues. V was shortened by 0 bases and J by 5 bases, with 10 bases between the two germline ends. From germline, CDR1 is DFQATT and CDR2 SNEGSKA (reference sequence). CDR3 in amino acids: CSARERISYGYTF. The CDR3 DNA reads TGCAGTGCTAGAGAGCGCATCTCATATGGCTACACCTTC.

This clonotype was counted only a few times. The V call is TRBV7-6, the J call TRBJ1-2; 10 bases map to TRBD1. Germline V gives CDR1 SGHVS, CDR2 FNYEAQ. CDR3 length equals 14 residues. The V and J ends lost 5 bases and 8 bases, in that order; junction bases with no gene match: 8. CDR3 nucleotide sequence: TGTGCCAGCAGCCTTGGACAGGGGGAGAACGGCTACACCTTC. Residues: CASSLGQGENGYTF.

There are a few counts of this clonotype. The CDR3 is CASSYGGGAFNTQYF. In nucleotides, the CDR3 is TGTGCCAGCAGTTACGGTGGGGGGGCCTTCAATACGCAGTATTTT. The J gene is TRBJ2-3, the V gene TRBV6-6, with D maybe TRBD2 (7 bases). The CDR3 loop spans 15 amino acids. Germline CDR1 is MNHNY and CDR2 is SVGAGI (reference sequence). The ends were cut back, 2 bases at V and 7 bases at J, with 16 bases in the middle.

V usage is TRBV3-1 and J usage is TRBJ1-5, with D perhaps matching TRBD1 (5 bases). Looked up from germline, CDR1 is LGHDT and CDR2 is YNNKEL (reference sequence). Trimming took off 3 bases at V and 5 bases at J, with 14 bases between the two ends. The CDR3 length is 15 residues. CDR3 region: CASSQAHQGDQPQHF. The CDR3 DNA follows: TGTGCCAGCAGCCAGGCCCATCAGGGCGATCAGCCCCAGCATTTT.

Remarks on this clonotype: A read error may account for a junction end that differs from germline. This sequence joins TRBV7-2 and TRBJ2-1; D perhaps matches TRBD2 (5 bases). This CDR3 has 14 amino acids. The germline V gene has CDR1 SGHTA and CDR2 FQGNSA. CDR3 in DNA: TGCGCCAGCAGCTTAGACGCGGAGGTGGGTGAGCAGTTCTTC. This encodes CASSLDAEVGEQFF.